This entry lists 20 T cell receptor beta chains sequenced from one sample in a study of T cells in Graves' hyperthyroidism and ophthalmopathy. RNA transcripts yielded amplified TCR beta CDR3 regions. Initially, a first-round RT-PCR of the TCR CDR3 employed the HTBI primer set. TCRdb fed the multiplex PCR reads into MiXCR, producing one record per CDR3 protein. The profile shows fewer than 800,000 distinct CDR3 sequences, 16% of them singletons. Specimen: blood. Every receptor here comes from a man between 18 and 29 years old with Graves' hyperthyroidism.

CDR3 sequence: CSARPGTEYNEQFF. CDR3 bases: TGCAGTGCTCGTCCCGGGACAGAATACAATGAGCAGTTCTTC. The chain links TRBV20-1 to TRBJ2-1; 7 nucleotides match TRBD1. CDR1 is DFQATT and CDR2 is SNEGSKA in the germline V gene (reference sequence). With V trimmed by 5 bases and J by 4 bases, 8 bases remained unmatched. The CDR3 runs to 14 residues.

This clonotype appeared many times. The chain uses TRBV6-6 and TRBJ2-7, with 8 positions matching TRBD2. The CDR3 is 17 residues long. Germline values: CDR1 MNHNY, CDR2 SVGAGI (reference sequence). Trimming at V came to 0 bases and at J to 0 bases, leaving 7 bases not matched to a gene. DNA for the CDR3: TGTGCCAGCAGTTACTCGGGGCGGGGGGCCGACTCCTACGAGCAGTACTTC. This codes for CASSYSGRGADSYEQYF.

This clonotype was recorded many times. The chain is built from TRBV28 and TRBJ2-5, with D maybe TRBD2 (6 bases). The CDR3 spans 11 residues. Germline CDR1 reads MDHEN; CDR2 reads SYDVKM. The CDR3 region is CGVGGPETQYF. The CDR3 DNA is TGTGGAGTGGGGGGACCAGAGACCCAGTACTTC.

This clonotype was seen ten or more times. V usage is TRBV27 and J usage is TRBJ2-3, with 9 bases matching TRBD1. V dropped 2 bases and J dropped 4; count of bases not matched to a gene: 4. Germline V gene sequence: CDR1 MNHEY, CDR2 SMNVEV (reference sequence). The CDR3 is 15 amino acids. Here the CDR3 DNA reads TGTGCCAGCAGTTTAGGGACAGGGAGGCCAGATACGCAGTATTTT. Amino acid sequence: CASSLGTGRPDTQYF.

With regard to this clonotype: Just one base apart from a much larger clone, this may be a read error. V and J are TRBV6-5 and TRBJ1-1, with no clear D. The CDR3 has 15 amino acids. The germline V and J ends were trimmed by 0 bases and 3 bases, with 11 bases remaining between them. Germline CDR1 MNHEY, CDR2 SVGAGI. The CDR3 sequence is CASSYSIYMDTEAFF. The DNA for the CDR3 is TGTGCCAGCAGTTACTCGATCTATATGGACACTGAAGCTTTCTTT.

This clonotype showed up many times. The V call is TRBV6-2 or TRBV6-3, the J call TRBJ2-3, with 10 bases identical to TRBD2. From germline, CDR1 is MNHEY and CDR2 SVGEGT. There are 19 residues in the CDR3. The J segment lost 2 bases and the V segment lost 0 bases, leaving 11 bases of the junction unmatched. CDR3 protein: CASSYSGASGSLHTDTQYF. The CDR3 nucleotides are TGTGCCAGCAGTTACTCGGGGGCTAGCGGGAGCCTTCACACAGATACGCAGTATTTT.

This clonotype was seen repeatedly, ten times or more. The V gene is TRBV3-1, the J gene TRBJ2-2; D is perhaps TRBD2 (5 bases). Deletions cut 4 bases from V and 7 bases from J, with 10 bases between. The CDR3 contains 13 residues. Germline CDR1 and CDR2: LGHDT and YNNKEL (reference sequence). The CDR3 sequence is CASSPERIGELFF. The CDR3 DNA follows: TGTGCCAGCAGCCCAGAGCGGATCGGGGAGCTGTTTTTT.

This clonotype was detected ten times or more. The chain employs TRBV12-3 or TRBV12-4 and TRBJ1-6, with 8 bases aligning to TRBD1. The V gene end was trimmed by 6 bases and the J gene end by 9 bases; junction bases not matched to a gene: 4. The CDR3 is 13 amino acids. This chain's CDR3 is CASRRQGFSPLHF. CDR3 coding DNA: TGTGCCAGCAGGAGACAGGGGTTTTCACCCCTCCACTTT.

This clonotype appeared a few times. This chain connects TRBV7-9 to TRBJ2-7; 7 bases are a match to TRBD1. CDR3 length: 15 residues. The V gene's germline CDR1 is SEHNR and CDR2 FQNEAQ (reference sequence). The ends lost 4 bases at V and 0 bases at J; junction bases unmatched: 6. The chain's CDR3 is CASSSQQGSSYEQYF. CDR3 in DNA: TGTGCCAGCAGCTCCCAACAGGGGAGCTCCTACGAGCAGTACTTC. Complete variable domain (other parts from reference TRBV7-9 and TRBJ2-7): DTGVSQNPRHKITKRGQNVTFRCDPISEHNRLYWYRQTLGQGPEFLTYFQNEAQLEKSRLLSDRFSAERPKGSFSTLEIQRTEQGDSAMYLCASSSQQGSSYEQYFGPGTRLTVT.

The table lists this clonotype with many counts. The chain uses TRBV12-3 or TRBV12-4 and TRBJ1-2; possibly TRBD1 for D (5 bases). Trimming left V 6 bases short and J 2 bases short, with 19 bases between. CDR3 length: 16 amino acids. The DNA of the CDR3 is TGTGCCAGCAGCCGGCGAGGGACGGGGCTCAACTATGGCTACACCTTC. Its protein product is CASSRRGTGLNYGYTF.

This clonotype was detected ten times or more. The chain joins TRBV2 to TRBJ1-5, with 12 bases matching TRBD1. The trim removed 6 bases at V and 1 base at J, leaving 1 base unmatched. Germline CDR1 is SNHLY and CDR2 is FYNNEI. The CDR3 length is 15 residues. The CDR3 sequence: CASSGTGGSNQPQHF. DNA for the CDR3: TGTGCCAGCAGCGGGACAGGGGGCAGCAATCAGCCCCAGCATTTT. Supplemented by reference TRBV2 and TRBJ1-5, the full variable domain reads EPEVTQTPSHQVTQMGQEVILRCVPISNHLYFYWYRQILGQKVEFLVSFYNNEISEKSEIFDDQFSVERPDGSNFTLKIRSTKLEDSAMYFCASSGTGGSNQPQHFGDGTRLSIL.

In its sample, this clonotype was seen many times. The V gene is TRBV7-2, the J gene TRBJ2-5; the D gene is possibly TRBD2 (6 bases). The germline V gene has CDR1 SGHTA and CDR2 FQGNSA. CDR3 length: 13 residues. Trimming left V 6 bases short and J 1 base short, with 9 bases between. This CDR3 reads CASSSGVQETQYF. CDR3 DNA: TGTGCCAGCAGTTCGGGAGTCCAAGAGACCCAGTACTTC. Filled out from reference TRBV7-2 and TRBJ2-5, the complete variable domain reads GAGVSQSPSNKVTEKGKDVELRCDPISGHTALYWYRQSLGQGLEFLIYFQGNSAPDKSGLPSDRFSAERTGGSVSTLTIQRTQQEDSAVYLCASSSGVQETQYFGPGTRLLVL.

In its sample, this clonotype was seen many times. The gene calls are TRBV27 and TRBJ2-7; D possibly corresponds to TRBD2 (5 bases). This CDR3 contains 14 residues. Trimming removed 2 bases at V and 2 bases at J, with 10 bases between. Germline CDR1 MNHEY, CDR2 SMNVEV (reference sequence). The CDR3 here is CASSLEGGAYEQYF. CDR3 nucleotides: TGTGCCAGCAGTTTAGAGGGTGGCGCCTACGAGCAGTACTTC.

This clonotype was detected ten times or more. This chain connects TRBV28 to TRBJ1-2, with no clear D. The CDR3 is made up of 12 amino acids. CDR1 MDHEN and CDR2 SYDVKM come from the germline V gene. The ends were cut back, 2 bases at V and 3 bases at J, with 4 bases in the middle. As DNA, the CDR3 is TGTGCCAGCAGTTTAATTGACTATGGCTACACCTTC. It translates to CASSLIDYGYTF.

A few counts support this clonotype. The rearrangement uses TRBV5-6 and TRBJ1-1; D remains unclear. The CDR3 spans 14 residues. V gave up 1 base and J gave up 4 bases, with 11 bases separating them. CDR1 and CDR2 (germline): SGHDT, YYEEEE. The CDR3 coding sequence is TGTGCCAGCAGCTTGACAGTTATGAGCACTGAAGCTTTCTTT. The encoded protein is CASSLTVMSTEAFF.

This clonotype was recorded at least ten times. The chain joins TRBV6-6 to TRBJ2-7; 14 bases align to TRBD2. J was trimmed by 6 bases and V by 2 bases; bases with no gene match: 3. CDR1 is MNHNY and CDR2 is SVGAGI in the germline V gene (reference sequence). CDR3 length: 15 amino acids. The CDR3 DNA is TGTGCCAGCAGTTACCCGACTAGCGGGAGGGTCGAGCAGTACTTC. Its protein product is CASSYPTSGRVEQYF.

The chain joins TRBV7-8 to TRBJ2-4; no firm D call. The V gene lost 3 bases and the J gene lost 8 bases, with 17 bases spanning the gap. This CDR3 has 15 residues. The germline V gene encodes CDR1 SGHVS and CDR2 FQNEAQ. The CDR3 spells CASSLLRRPRDIQYF. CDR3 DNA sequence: TGTGCCAGCAGCTTGCTCCGAAGGCCCCGGGACATTCAGTACTTC.

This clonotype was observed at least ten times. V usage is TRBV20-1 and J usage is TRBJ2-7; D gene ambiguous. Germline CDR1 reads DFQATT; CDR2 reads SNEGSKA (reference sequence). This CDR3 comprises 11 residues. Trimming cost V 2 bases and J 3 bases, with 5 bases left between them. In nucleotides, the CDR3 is TGCAGTGCTAGAATAGGCTACGAGCAGTACTTC. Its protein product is CSARIGYEQYF.

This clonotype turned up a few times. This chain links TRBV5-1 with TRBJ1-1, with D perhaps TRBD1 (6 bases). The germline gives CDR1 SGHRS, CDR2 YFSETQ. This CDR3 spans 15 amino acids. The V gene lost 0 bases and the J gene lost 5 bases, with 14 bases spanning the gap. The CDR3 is CASSLARGGETEAFF. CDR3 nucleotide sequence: TGCGCCAGCAGCTTGGCCAGGGGTGGAGAGACTGAAGCTTTCTTT.

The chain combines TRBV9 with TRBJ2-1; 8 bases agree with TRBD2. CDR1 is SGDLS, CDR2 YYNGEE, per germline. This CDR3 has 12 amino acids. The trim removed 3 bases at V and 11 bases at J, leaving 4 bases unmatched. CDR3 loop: CASSDTSGQQFF. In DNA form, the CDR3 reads TGTGCCAGCAGCGACACTAGCGGCCAGCAGTTCTTC.